The 24 T cell receptor beta chains below were found in one sample sequenced in a study of blood T cell repertoires in COVID-19. TCRdb's table, derived via immunoSEQ multiplex PCR, lists solely in-frame clones and lacks some. The data show about 180,000 clones, around 85% seen once. The sequenced material came from peripheral blood. The receptors were sampled from a human donor with active or convalescent COVID-19. The donor label of this sample is uncertain.

V and J are TRBV2 and TRBJ2-1; 10 bases match TRBD2. V lost 6 bases to trimming and J lost 5 bases; unmatched junction nucleotides: 7. This CDR3 region has 15 residues. CDR1 SNHLY and CDR2 FYNNEI come from the germline V gene. This CDR3 is CASSQRTSGNNEQFF. CDR3 nucleotide sequence: TGTGCCAGCAGCCAAAGGACTAGCGGAAACAATGAGCAGTTCTTC.

CDR3 nucleotide sequence: TGTGCCATCAGTGGAAGCGGGGGCGTTTGGGGCACAGATACGCAGTATTTT. Translating it yields CAISGSGGVWGTDTQYF. The chain employs TRBV10-3 and TRBJ2-3, with 8 bases fitting TRBD2. The CDR3 contains 17 residues. The V gene's germline CDR1 is ENHRY and CDR2 SYGVKD. V lost 4 bases and J lost 1; bases outside the gene matches: 10.

The rearrangement joins TRBV19 to TRBJ2-7; 7 nucleotides line up with TRBD2. Germline CDR1 reads LNHDA; CDR2 reads SQIVND (reference sequence). Trimming cost V 0 bases and J 5 bases; bases outside gene matches: 4. The CDR3 length is 14 residues. CDR3 coding DNA: TGTGCCAGTAGTATAGATCGGGGAGGGGACGAGCAGTACTTC. Amino acid sequence: CASSIDRGGDEQYF.

The rearrangement joins TRBV4-2 to TRBJ1-2; no definite D call. This CDR3 has 16 residues. V was trimmed by 0 bases and J by 0 bases, leaving 11 bases between them. Germline loops: CDR1 LGHNA, CDR2 YNFKEQ. CDR3: CASSQDGEEPNYGYTF. DNA for the CDR3: TGTGCCAGCAGCCAAGATGGAGAGGAGCCTAACTATGGCTACACCTTC.

The V call is TRBV14, the J call TRBJ2-7; 10 bases match TRBD1. The CDR3 contains 17 residues. Germline V lookup: CDR1 SGHDN, CDR2 FVKESK. Germline trimming cut 0 bases from V and 1 base from J; bases unmatched to any gene: 6. The CDR3 nucleotides are TGTGCCAGCAGCCAAGATACGAGGACAGGGGGATCCTACGAGCAGTACTTC. This gives the protein CASSQDTRTGGSYEQYF.

The J gene is TRBJ2-1, the V gene TRBV6-1; D possibly corresponds to TRBD2 (5 bases). V shed 1 base and J shed 10 bases, with 14 bases lying between them. Germline-derived CDR1 and CDR2 are MNHNS and SASEGT. This CDR3 has 14 residues. The CDR3 sequence is CASSEDFFEGEQFF. The CDR3 DNA is TGTGCCAGCAGTGAAGACTTCTTCGAGGGAGAGCAGTTCTTC.

The chain recombines TRBV28 with TRBJ2-3; possibly TRBD2 for D (6 bases). The CDR3 totals 16 residues. Germline lookup yields CDR1 MDHEN and CDR2 SYDVKM. The V end was cut by 4 bases, the J end by 0 bases, with 14 bases between. CDR3 residues: CASSSHGGESTDTQYF. The CDR3 coding sequence is TGTGCCAGCAGTTCCCATGGCGGGGAAAGCACAGATACGCAGTATTTT.

The chain combines TRBV5-5 with TRBJ2-3; possibly TRBD2 for D (5 bases). The CDR3 is made up of 14 amino acids. CDR1 SGHKS and CDR2 YYEKEE come from the germline V gene (reference sequence). Trimming left V 3 bases short and J 6 bases short, with 14 bases between. The CDR3 here is CASSSDLRWDTQYF. CDR3 nucleotide sequence: TGTGCCAGCAGCTCGGACTTGCGGTGGGATACGCAGTATTTT.

The rearrangement uses TRBV6-5 and TRBJ1-1; D is ambiguous. Germline CDR1 MNHEY, CDR2 SVGAGI. The CDR3 loop spans 12 amino acids. With 1 base removed from V and 6 bases from J, the gap between germline ends came to 6 bases. CDR3 bases: TGTGCCAGCAGTTACTACGGGGCTGAAGCTTTCTTT. Its protein product is CASSYYGAEAFF.

This chain connects TRBV5-4 to TRBJ2-5; D perhaps matches TRBD1 (6 bases). The V and J ends lost 4 bases and 2 bases respectively, with 15 bases between them. This CDR3 contains 15 residues. Germline CDR1 and CDR2: SGHNT and YYREEE (reference sequence). The CDR3 DNA is TGTGCCAGCAGCACTCGCACAGGGATTCAAGAGACCCAGTACTTC. It translates to CASSTRTGIQETQYF.

In its sample, this clone was seen once. J is TRBJ2-3 and V is TRBV7-2; possible D gene TRBD2, 7 bases. Germline V gene data show CDR1 as SGHTA and CDR2 as FQGNSA. CDR3 length: 14 residues. The V and J ends lost 7 bases and 7 bases respectively, with 18 bases between them. In nucleotides, the CDR3 is TGTGCCAGCACCCAGGGCGGGGGCGCTAATACGCAGTATTTT. Amino acids: CASTQGGGANTQYF. Using reference TRBV7-2 and TRBJ2-3 for the parts outside the CDR3, the full variable domain is GAGVSQSPSNKVTEKGKDVELRCDPISGHTALYWYRQSLGQGLEFLIYFQGNSAPDKSGLPSDRFSAERTGGSVSTLTIQRTQQEDSAVYLCASTQGGGANTQYFGPGTRLTVL.

CDR3 residues: CASSQEGTAGNQPQHF. The CDR3 region has the DNA TGTGCCAGCAGCCAAGAAGGGACAGCAGGTAATCAGCCCCAGCATTTT. V and J are TRBV4-2 and TRBJ1-5, with 7 bases matching TRBD1. CDR1 is LGHNA, CDR2 YNFKEQ, per germline. The CDR3 extends over 16 amino acids. V shed 0 bases, J shed 4 bases, and the junction held 6 bases outside the gene matches.

The chain recombines TRBV12-3 or TRBV12-4 with TRBJ1-3; D not certain. V shed 7 bases and J shed 4 bases, with 8 bases lying between them. The CDR3 consists of 12 residues. CDR3 bases: TGTGCCAGCATCGGGGAGGGAAACACCATATATTTT. Translation: CASIGEGNTIYF.

This chain uses TRBV6-5 with TRBJ1-1; D uncertain. Germline V gives CDR1 MNHEY, CDR2 SVGAGI. The CDR3 extends over 13 amino acids. Trimming took off 2 bases at V and 1 base at J, with 5 bases between the two ends. The CDR3 bases are TGTGCCAGCAGTTACCCAGGGAACACTGAAGCTTTCTTT. As protein: CASSYPGNTEAFF.

The V and J genes are TRBV5-1 and TRBJ2-6; no reliable D call. The germline V gene encodes CDR1 SGHRS and CDR2 YFSETQ. Trimming removed 4 bases from V and 0 bases from J, with 17 bases in between. CDR3 length: 18 residues. The CDR3: CASSRSLFEPSGANVLTF. CDR3 nucleotides: TGCGCCAGCAGCCGGTCGCTCTTCGAGCCCTCTGGGGCCAACGTCCTGACTTTC.

J is TRBJ1-2 and V is TRBV28; D unresolved. The CDR3 covers 12 residues. In germline, CDR1 is MDHEN, CDR2 SYDVKM. V was pared by 11 bases and J by 2 bases, with 12 bases between. CDR3 bases: TGTGCCTCAGGCTTCTTAAACTATGGCTACACCTTC. It is translated as CASGFLNYGYTF.

This clone was seen a handful of times. CDR3 DNA sequence: TGTGCCAGTAGCCTCAACCCCAGGGTACGAGAGACCCAGTACTTC. Translation gives CASSLNPRVRETQYF. This chain links TRBV19 with TRBJ2-5; D may be TRBD1 (5 bases). Germline V lookup: CDR1 LNHDA, CDR2 SQIVND (reference sequence). The germline V and J ends were trimmed by 6 bases and 4 bases, with 18 bases remaining between them. CDR3 length: 15 amino acids.

The chain recombines TRBV7-9 with TRBJ2-7; weak D call: TRBD2 (5 bases). The CDR3 runs to 13 residues. Trimming stripped 4 bases from V and 4 bases from J, with 11 bases between. Germline CDR1 and CDR2: SEHNR and FQNEAQ (reference sequence). This chain's CDR3 is CASSSTRRYEQYF. The CDR3 nucleotides are TGTGCCAGCAGCTCTACTAGACGTTACGAGCAGTACTTC.

The chain is built from TRBV10-2 and TRBJ2-1, with 7 bases fitting TRBD2. Germline V gene lookup returns CDR1 WSHSY and CDR2 SAAADI. This CDR3 region has 14 residues. The ends lost 5 bases at V and 1 base at J; junction bases unmatched: 2. This chain's CDR3 is CASSPGLSYNEQFF. The CDR3, as DNA: TGCGCCAGCAGTCCGGGACTATCCTACAATGAGCAGTTCTTC.

The rearrangement uses TRBV5-1 and TRBJ2-7; maybe TRBD2 (5 bases). Germline V gene lookup returns CDR1 SGHRS and CDR2 YFSETQ. V lost 2 bases and J 5 bases, leaving 11 bases between the germline ends. CDR3 length: 13 residues. The CDR3 sequence is CASSFGLTNEQYF. The CDR3, as DNA: TGCGCCAGCAGCTTCGGACTCACTAACGAGCAGTACTTC.

The rearrangement joins TRBV4-1 to TRBJ1-2, with 9 positions matching TRBD1. The CDR3 spans 17 residues. Germline V gives CDR1 MGHRA, CDR2 YSYEKL. The V gene end was trimmed by 1 base and the J gene end by 0 bases; junction bases not matched to a gene: 6. CDR3 region: CASSQVGTGQTNYGYTF. DNA for the CDR3: TGCGCCAGCAGCCAAGTCGGGACAGGGCAAACTAACTATGGCTACACCTTC.

This clone was seen a few times. This rearrangement joins TRBV5-8 to TRBJ2-2; the match to TRBD2 covers 8 bases. V dropped 4 bases and J dropped 9; count of bases not matched to a gene: 8. CDR1 is SGHTS, CDR2 YDEGEE, per germline. The CDR3 runs 14 residues. DNA of the CDR3: TGTGCCAGCAGCCCGGAAAGCGGGGGTAGGGAGCTGTTTTTT. Its translation: CASSPESGGRELFF.

The gene calls are TRBV5-1 and TRBJ1-4; tentatively, D is TRBD1 (6 bases). Germline CDR1 is SGHRS and CDR2 is YFSETQ. The length of the CDR3 is 17 residues. Deletions cut 3 bases from V and 8 bases from J, with 23 bases between. The CDR3 loop is CASSSTGRMGLGEKLFF. CDR3 in DNA: TGCGCCAGCAGCTCCACAGGGCGGATGGGGCTTGGGGAAAAACTGTTTTTT.

This clone was seen ten or more times. The CDR3 DNA sequence: TGTGCCAGCAGCCCTGGTCGGGGGAGGGACTTCTGGGAGCAGTACTTC. It specifies CASSPGRGRDFWEQYF. The chain couples TRBV7-2 to TRBJ2-7, with 7 bases aligning to TRBD2. This CDR3 comprises 16 residues. The germline gives CDR1 SGHTA, CDR2 FQGNSA. V lost 5 bases and J lost 7; bases outside the gene matches: 17.